Reported below is one TCR beta chain. Its antigen is unknown. With 1 base removed from V and 2 bases from J, the gap between germline ends came to 8 bases. This CDR3 spans 14 amino acids. Germline loops: CDR1 LGHDT, CDR2 YNNKEL (reference sequence). The data derive from a study of T cell repertoires in cytomegalovirus infection. Across the whole study: Researchers turned to recently identified HLA-C-restricted CMV epitopes as well as well-studied HLA-B-restricted ones. Public TCR beta signatures provided an indication of both CMV infection and a matching HLA type. General study results and limits: Clonotypes of TCR beta that were HLA-C-restricted and CMV-specific dominated the ex vivo response. Of the TCR beta families, the public ones yielded a cumulative frequency that identified carriers of CMV plus the relevant HLA.

TCRdb reprocessed the reads with MiXCR, giving one entry per CDR3 protein. This table has 640,000 or so distinct CDR3 sequences, around 31% appearing once. This receptor was obtained from a human donor in good health (CMV status not recorded). Some clones in this sample may be carry-over from other donors' samples. This chain joins TRBV3-1 and TRBJ2-5; D is ambiguous. The sample consisted of cultured PBMCs, taken from culture after CMV antigen stimulation. The CDR3 coding sequence is TGTGCCAGCAGCCAAGCTGATATACAAGAGACCCAGTACTTC. Translating gives CASSQADIQETQYF.